These 12 T cell receptor beta chains were all obtained from the same sample, sequenced in a study of beta chain features in type 1 diabetes. These TCRs' antigens remain unknown. General study findings and limits: The study found moderately but significantly shorter TCRB CDR3s in all four CD4+ subsets of Type 1 diabetes patients.

What was sequenced were expressed TCRB transcripts, since all of the isolated RNA had been reverse transcribed. Here immunoSEQ multiplex PCR was the method, and the copy in TCRdb shows in-frame clones only, minus some. The sample carries 500,000 to 650,000 clones, around 12% recorded once. The sequencing input was naive CD4+ T cells from blood. Every receptor here comes from a man aged 25 to 40 with type 1 diabetes.

This clone appeared many times. This rearrangement joins TRBV18 to TRBJ2-3; D remains unclear. V was shortened by 3 bases and J by 4 bases, with 11 bases between the two germline ends. This CDR3 comprises 14 residues. The germline V gene encodes CDR1 KGHSH and CDR2 LQKENI. This chain's CDR3 is CASSPQPPPDTQYF. CDR3 sequence (DNA): TGTGCCAGCTCACCTCAACCCCCCCCAGATACGCAGTATTTT.

As regards this clone: The same CDR3 arises from other DNA sequences in this sample as well. The chain employs TRBV28 and TRBJ2-2; D remains unclear. CDR1 is MDHEN and CDR2 is SYDVKM in the germline V gene. CDR3 size: 14 residues. V was shortened by 2 bases and J by 3 bases, with 7 bases between the two germline ends. The CDR3 sequence: CASSLGTHTGELFF. CDR3 in DNA: TGTGCCAGCAGTTTAGGCACCCACACCGGGGAGCTGTTTTTT.

The rearrangement links TRBV7-8 to TRBJ2-5; D call uncertain. Between the trimmed V and J ends, which lost 1 base and 4 bases, there was a span of 13 bases. This CDR3 region has 15 residues. CDR1 and CDR2 from the germline V gene are SGHVS and FQNEAQ. The chain's CDR3 is CASSLGRAMGETQYF. In DNA form, the CDR3 reads TGTGCCAGCAGCTTAGGTCGAGCCATGGGAGAGACCCAGTACTTC.

Comments on this clone: Other DNA sequences in this specimen translate into the identical CDR3. The chain uses TRBV9 and TRBJ1-4; D remains unclear. The V and J ends lost 1 base and 0 bases respectively, with 4 bases between them. The germline gives CDR1 SGDLS, CDR2 YYNGEE. The CDR3 totals 14 residues. The CDR3 protein is CASSVTATNEKLFF. CDR3 coding DNA: TGTGCCAGCAGCGTAACCGCAACTAATGAAAAACTGTTTTTT. Full variable domain (missing parts from reference TRBV9 and TRBJ1-4): DSGVTQTPKHLITATGQRVTLRCSPRSGDLSVYWYQQSLDQGLQFLIQYYNGEERAKGNILERFSAQQFPDLHSELNLSSLELGDSALYFCASSVTATNEKLFFGSGTQLSVL.

This clone was observed a handful of times. The chain recombines TRBV29-1 with TRBJ1-1, with TRBD1 as a possible D gene (5 bases). The CDR3 contains 13 residues. CDR1 is SQVTM and CDR2 is ANQGSEA in the germline V gene. V was trimmed by 3 bases and J by 1 base, leaving 9 bases between them. The CDR3 DNA reads TGCAGCGTTGAGTTGGGACCGAACACTGAAGCTTTCTTT. Translation gives CSVELGPNTEAFF.

The genes are TRBV2 and TRBJ2-7; possible D gene TRBD2, 7 bases. The CDR3 consists of 11 residues. Germline CDR1 reads SNHLY; CDR2 reads FYNNEI. Trimming left V 7 bases short and J 11 bases short, with 15 bases between. CDR3 nucleotide sequence: TGTGCCAGCAACTCAAGGGGGGGCGAGTACTTC. Protein sequence: CASNSRGGEYF.

A few counts support this clone. The same CDR3 arises from other DNA sequences in this sample as well. The rearrangement uses TRBV9 and TRBJ1-3; D is undetermined. The CDR3 is 15 amino acids. CDR1 is SGDLS, CDR2 YYNGEE, per germline. V shed 4 bases and J shed 0 bases, with 11 bases lying between them. The CDR3 spells CASSPRSFSGNTIYF. CDR3 in DNA: TGTGCCAGCAGCCCCCGGAGTTTCTCTGGAAACACCATATATTTT.

The chain has TRBV2 and TRBJ2-3; TRBD1 agrees at 8 bases. The CDR3 covers 14 residues. With V trimmed by 6 bases and J by 6 bases, 8 bases remained unmatched. Germline V gene sequence: CDR1 SNHLY, CDR2 FYNNEI. The CDR3: CASRVQGGADTQYF. The CDR3 coding sequence is TGTGCCAGCAGGGTACAGGGGGGTGCGGATACGCAGTATTTT.

V gene TRBV29-1 combines with J gene TRBJ1-1, with D maybe TRBD1 (5 bases). This CDR3 is built from 14 residues. The germline CDR1 and CDR2 sequences are SQVTM and ANQGSEA. The ends were cut back, 0 bases at V and 5 bases at J, with 13 bases in the middle. CDR3 nucleotides: TGCAGCGTTGAAGATCCCTCAGGGTTGACTGAAGCTTTCTTT. Translating gives CSVEDPSGLTEAFF.

The genes are TRBV23-1 and TRBJ1-2; unclear D gene. TRBV23-1 belongs to the ORF category, with a function that is uncertain. V was trimmed by 0 bases and J by 4 bases, leaving 12 bases between them. CDR3 length: 15 residues. Here the CDR3 reads CASSQSGRFFYGYTF. CDR3 in DNA: TGCGCCAGCAGTCAATCAGGGAGGTTCTTCTATGGCTACACCTTC.

The table lists this clone with a few counts. The chain has TRBV5-1 and TRBJ1-1; unclear D gene. V gave up 0 bases and J gave up 4 bases, with 13 bases separating them. This CDR3 is built from 15 residues. In germline, CDR1 is SGHRS, CDR2 YFSETQ. The CDR3 DNA sequence: TGCGCCAGCAGCTTGGCCGGTGGGGAAGGCACTGAAGCTTTCTTT. Its protein is CASSLAGGEGTEAFF.

In regard to this clone: The identical CDR3 is also encoded by other nucleotide sequences in the sample. V and J are TRBV7-2 and TRBJ2-7; D is perhaps TRBD1 (7 bases). CDR1 is SGHTA, CDR2 FQGNSA, per germline. V lost 9 bases, J lost 4 bases, and 19 bases lay in between. The CDR3 contains 14 residues. CDR3 coding DNA: TGTGCCAGTAGCCGGGACAGAGGGACTTACGAGCAGTACTTC. Amino acid sequence: CASSRDRGTYEQYF.